Listed below are T cell receptor beta chains from one sample, sequenced in a study of blood T cells in healthy people across ages. MiXCR, applied by TCRdb to the 5' RACE reads, yields one record per CDR3 protein. The table has 750,000 to 850,000 distinct CDR3 sequences, roughly 25% seen once. These records were also assigned to another study, of T cells of mothers and their children.

The sequencing input was blood. These receptors came from a boy younger than 18 in good health. The CDR3 runs from the conserved cysteine through the conserved F or W. The D gene is left open where the match is weak. A clone size is listed for some rows: how often the clone was seen (once, few, many), or a class if it is expanded.

j_call cdr3_length clone_size v_call d_call cdr3_aa cdr3_nt
TRBJ2-7 17 NA TRBV6-2/TRBV6-3 TRBD1 CASSFNARDRLGYEQYF TGTGCCAGCAGTTTCAACGCCCGGGACAGATTAGGCTACGAGCAGTACTTC
TRBJ1-1 10 few TRBV29-1 NA CSVSQGEAFF TGCAGCGTTTCACAGGGAGAAGCTTTCTTT
TRBJ2-1 14 NA TRBV29-1 NA CSVGDGRYYNEQFF TGCAGCGTCGGGGACGGCCGGTACTACAATGAGCAGTTCTTC
TRBJ2-7 13 NA TRBV4-3 NA CASSQGSGLEQYF TGCGCCAGCAGCCAAGGATCAGGTCTCGAGCAGTACTTC
TRBJ1-5 16 NA TRBV5-5 NA CASTPGGRGTDQPQHF TGTGCCAGCACCCCGGGGGGTCGAGGGACCGATCAGCCCCAGCATTTT
TRBJ2-1 15 few TRBV21-1 NA CASSKGAGSDDEQFF TGTGCCAGCAGCAAAGGGGCAGGCTCCGACGATGAGCAGTTCTTC
TRBJ1-6 16 NA TRBV20-1 NA CSASLAGVSYNSPLHF TGCAGTGCTAGTCTGGCAGGGGTCTCCTATAATTCACCCCTCCACTTT
TRBJ2-2 14 few TRBV5-1 NA CASSWDGGPGELFF TGCGCCAGCAGCTGGGACGGCGGACCCGGGGAGCTGTTTTTT
TRBJ2-5 13 NA TRBV10-3 NA CAVRQVLRETQYF TGTGCCGTACGGCAGGTCCTCCGGGAGACCCAGTACTTC
TRBJ2-1 16 NA TRBV20-1 NA CSARALFGSSYNEQFF TGCAGTGCTAGGGCCCTCTTCGGAAGCTCCTACAATGAGCAGTTCTTC
TRBJ2-4 18 NA TRBV7-8 TRBD1 CASSPGTAVGLAKNIQYF TGTGCCAGCAGCCCCGGGACAGCGGTTGGATTAGCCAAAAACATTCAGTACTTC
TRBJ2-3 14 NA TRBV5-5 NA CATASGGVTDTQYF TGTGCCACAGCATCCGGCGGAGTCACAGATACGCAGTATTTT
TRBJ2-7 14 NA TRBV2 TRBD2 CASRRTSGSSEQYF TGTGCCAGCAGGAGGACTAGCGGGAGCTCCGAGCAGTACTTC
TRBJ2-7 18 NA TRBV27 NA CASSFSAGRHIRAYEQYF TGTGCCAGCAGTTTCTCGGCAGGGAGACACATTCGGGCCTACGAGCAGTACTTC
TRBJ2-1 16 NA TRBV11-1 NA CASSLVEGVPPNEQFF TGTGCCAGCAGCTTAGTGGAAGGCGTTCCCCCAAATGAGCAGTTCTTC
TRBJ2-2 15 NA TRBV9 TRBD2 CASSISGVNTGELFF TGTGCCAGCAGCATTAGCGGGGTGAACACCGGGGAGCTGTTTTTT
TRBJ2-7 14 NA TRBV5-1 TRBD2 CASSSREGPYEQYF TGCGCCAGCAGCTCGCGGGAGGGCCCATACGAGCAGTACTTC
TRBJ2-3 14 once TRBV2 TRBD2 CASSDGSGGDTQYF TGTGCCAGCAGTGATGGTAGCGGGGGAGATACGCAGTATTTT
TRBJ1-2 14 NA TRBV29-1 NA CSVRSELSNYGHTF TGCAGCGTCCGGTCGGAGCTATCTAACTATGGCCACACCTTC
TRBJ2-7 14 NA TRBV5-1 NA CASSLVTGTYEQYF TGTGCCAGCAGCTTGGTTACGGGTACCTACGAGCAGTACTTC
TRBJ2-2 13 few TRBV7-8 TRBD1 CASRQGNTGELFF TGTGCCAGCCGACAGGGGAACACCGGGGAGCTGTTTTTT
TRBJ1-5 14 NA TRBV12-3/TRBV12-4 TRBD1 CASRLTGGTQPQHF TGTGCCAGCAGGTTGACAGGGGGGACACAGCCCCAGCATTTT
TRBJ1-2 17 NA TRBV4-2 NA CASSQEGWQAPNYGYTF TGTGCCAGCAGCCAAGAAGGCTGGCAGGCTCCCAACTATGGCTACACCTTC
TRBJ2-2 17 few TRBV14 TRBD2 CASSQAILAGAPGELFF TGTGCCAGCAGCCAAGCGATCCTAGCGGGGGCCCCCGGGGAGCTGTTTTTT
TRBJ1-2 13 NA TRBV7-9 NA CASSLDMPYGYTF TGTGCCAGCAGCTTAGATATGCCCTATGGCTACACCTTC
TRBJ2-2 15 NA TRBV4-3 NA CASSQDKLSSGELFF TGCGCCAGCAGCCAAGATAAACTTTCTTCCGGGGAGCTGTTTTTT
TRBJ1-2 13 few TRBV6-5 NA CASSPGVVGGYTF TGTGCCAGCAGCCCGGGAGTAGTTGGAGGCTACACCTTC
TRBJ1-5 15 NA TRBV4-3 TRBD1 CASSLDRGTNQPQHF TGCGCCAGCAGCCTCGACAGGGGCACCAATCAGCCCCAGCATTTT
TRBJ1-1 15 NA TRBV5-1 NA CASSLGAEMNTEAFF TGCGCCAGCAGCTTGGGTGCAGAGATGAACACTGAAGCTTTCTTT
TRBJ2-4 13 few TRBV30 TRBD1 CAGTGGTKNIQYF TGTGCCGGGACAGGGGGGACCAAAAACATTCAGTACTTC
TRBJ2-7 15 NA TRBV4-3 NA CASSQDSGAAYEQYF TGCGCCAGCAGCCAAGATTCGGGGGCAGCCTACGAGCAGTACTTC
TRBJ1-1 14 NA TRBV20-1 NA CSAREGKGDTEAFF TGCAGTGCTAGAGAAGGGAAGGGAGACACTGAAGCTTTCTTT
TRBJ2-7 14 few TRBV7-9 TRBD1 CASETGGNPYEQYF TGTGCCAGCGAAACAGGGGGAAATCCTTACGAGCAGTACTTC
TRBJ2-5 17 few TRBV21-1 NA CASSKRDSVIRGETQYF TGTGCCAGCAGCAAAAGGGACAGCGTCATCCGTGGGGAGACCCAGTACTTC
TRBJ2-1 18 few TRBV15 NA CATSGVSRRTSSYNKQFF TGTGCCACCAGCGGCGTTTCCCGCCGAACGAGCTCCTACAATAAGCAGTTCTTC
TRBJ1-2 11 few TRBV29-1 NA CSGGRDNGYTF TGCAGCGGGGGACGGGACAATGGCTACACCTTC
TRBJ1-6 11 many TRBV11-2 NA CASSLGSPLHF TGTGCCAGCAGCTTGGGGTCACCCCTCCACTTT
TRBJ2-7 14 few TRBV7-2 NA CASSFRQDPYEQYF TGTGCCAGCAGCTTTCGTCAGGACCCCTACGAGCAGTACTTC
TRBJ1-5 14 few TRBV3-1 NA CASSQGQYNQPQHF TGTGCCAGCAGCCAAGGACAGTACAATCAGCCCCAGCATTTT
TRBJ2-7 16 NA TRBV9 TRBD1 CASSITGTGGRNEQYF TGTGCCAGCAGCATCACCGGGACAGGGGGCAGGAACGAGCAGTACTTC
TRBJ2-7 15 NA TRBV28 NA CASSNPPGAGYEQYF TGTGCCAGCAGTAACCCGCCGGGGGCGGGCTACGAGCAGTACTTC
TRBJ1-3 14 few TRBV29-1 NA CSVGGQGPGNTIYF TGCAGCGTCGGCGGGCAGGGCCCTGGAAACACCATATATTTT
TRBJ2-2 15 NA TRBV6-2/TRBV6-3 TRBD1 CASSPGTGSPGELFF TGTGCCAGCAGCCCCGGGACAGGTAGTCCCGGGGAGCTGTTTTTT
TRBJ2-5 13 NA TRBV28 NA CASSRSRRETQYF TGTGCCAGCAGTAGAAGCAGGAGGGAGACCCAGTACTTC
TRBJ2-3 14 NA TRBV7-2 NA CASIPGLVADTQYF TGTGCCAGCATCCCGGGGCTAGTGGCAGATACGCAGTATTTT
TRBJ2-1 13 few TRBV5-1 NA CASSLAHENEQFF TGCGCCAGCAGCTTGGCCCACGAAAATGAGCAGTTCTTC
TRBJ2-5 13 NA TRBV2 NA CASRLTEKETQYF TGTGCCAGCAGATTGACAGAAAAAGAGACCCAGTACTTC
TRBJ2-5 15 NA TRBV28 TRBD1 CASSWVPGQGREQYF TGTGCCAGCAGTTGGGTTCCGGGACAGGGGAGGGAGCAGTACTTC
TRBJ1-5 14 NA TRBV4-1 NA CASSQEFADQPQHF TGCGCCAGCAGCCAAGAATTTGCGGATCAGCCCCAGCATTTT